These 2 T cell receptor beta chains came from one sample sequenced in a study of PD-L1 blockade in urothelial cancer. Method: immunoSEQ multiplex PCR; TCRdb's copy keeps in-frame clones and lacks some. Seen here are about 26,000 clones, 75% to 90% observed once, and the top ten hold about 33%. Material: PBMCs, obtained around atezolizumab (anti-PD-L1) treatment. The source is a man in his sixties with urothelial cancer.

The chain links TRBV5-1 to TRBJ2-7, with 7 bases matching TRBD1. Germline V gives CDR1 SGHRS, CDR2 YFSETQ. This CDR3 region has 16 residues. V trimming: 0 bases; J trimming: 0 bases; junction bases outside the gene matches: 6. This CDR3 is CASSLERGQSSYEQYF. CDR3 DNA: TGCGCCAGCAGCTTGGAACGGGGACAGAGCTCCTACGAGCAGTACTTC.

The rearrangement joins TRBV4-1 to TRBJ2-3; TRBD1 agrees at 9 bases. Germline V gives CDR1 MGHRA, CDR2 YSYEKL. This CDR3 has 16 residues. Trimming removed 3 bases from V and 2 bases from J; junction bases left unmatched: 6. The CDR3 bases are TGCGCCAGCAGCCAGAGGACAGGGGATTTCACAGATACGCAGTATTTT. Translating it yields CASSQRTGDFTDTQYF.